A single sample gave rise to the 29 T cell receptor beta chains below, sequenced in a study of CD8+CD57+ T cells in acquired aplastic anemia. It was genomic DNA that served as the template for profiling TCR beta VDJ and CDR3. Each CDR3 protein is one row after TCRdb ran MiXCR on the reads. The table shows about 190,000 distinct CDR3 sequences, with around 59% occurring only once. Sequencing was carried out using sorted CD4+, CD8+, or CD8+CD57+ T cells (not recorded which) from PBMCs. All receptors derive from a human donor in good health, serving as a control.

CDR3 residues: CASRAGGTYEQYF. The DNA for the CDR3 is TGTGCCAGCAGGGCGGGGGGAACCTACGAGCAGTACTTC. The chain is built from TRBV7-2 and TRBJ2-7; 8 positions agree with TRBD2. Unmatched junction bases numbered 3, after V lost 6 bases and J lost 2 bases. The germline gives CDR1 SGHTA, CDR2 FQGNSA. The CDR3 sequence is 13 residues long.

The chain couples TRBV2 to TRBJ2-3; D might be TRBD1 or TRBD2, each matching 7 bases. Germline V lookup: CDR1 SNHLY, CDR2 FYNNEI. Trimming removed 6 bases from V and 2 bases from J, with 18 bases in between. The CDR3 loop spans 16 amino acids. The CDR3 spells CASSLGGTDYTDTQYF. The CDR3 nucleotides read TGTGCCAGCAGCTTGGGGGGGACAGACTACACAGATACGCAGTATTTT.

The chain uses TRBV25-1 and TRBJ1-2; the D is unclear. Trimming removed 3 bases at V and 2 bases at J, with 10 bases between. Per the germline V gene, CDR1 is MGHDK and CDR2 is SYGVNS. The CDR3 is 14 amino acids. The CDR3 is CASSDLGINYGYTF. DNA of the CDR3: TGTGCCAGCAGTGATCTAGGAATAAACTATGGCTACACCTTC.

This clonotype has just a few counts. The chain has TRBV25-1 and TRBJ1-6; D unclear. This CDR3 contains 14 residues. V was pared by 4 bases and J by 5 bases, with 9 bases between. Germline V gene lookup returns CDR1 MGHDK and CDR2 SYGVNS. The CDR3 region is CASSAFGDNSPLHF. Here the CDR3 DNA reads TGTGCCAGCAGTGCATTCGGGGATAATTCACCCCTCCACTTT.

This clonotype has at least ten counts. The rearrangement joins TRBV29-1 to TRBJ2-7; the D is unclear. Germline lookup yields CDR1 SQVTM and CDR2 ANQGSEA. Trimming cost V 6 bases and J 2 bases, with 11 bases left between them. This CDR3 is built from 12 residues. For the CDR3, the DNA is TGCAGCGTCCTCGGGCCAACCTACGAGCAGTACTTC. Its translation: CSVLGPTYEQYF.

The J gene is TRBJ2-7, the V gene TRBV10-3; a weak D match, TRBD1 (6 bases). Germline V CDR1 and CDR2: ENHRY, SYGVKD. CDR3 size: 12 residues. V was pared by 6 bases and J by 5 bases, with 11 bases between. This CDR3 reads CAIRDSYHEQYF. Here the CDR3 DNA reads TGTGCCATCAGGGACAGTTACCACGAGCAGTACTTC.

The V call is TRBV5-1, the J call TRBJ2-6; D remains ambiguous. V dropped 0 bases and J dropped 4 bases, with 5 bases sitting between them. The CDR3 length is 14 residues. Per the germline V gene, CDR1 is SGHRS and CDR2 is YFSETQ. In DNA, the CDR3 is TGCGCCAGCAGCTTGGCACAGGGGGCCAACGTCCTGACTTTC. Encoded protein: CASSLAQGANVLTF.

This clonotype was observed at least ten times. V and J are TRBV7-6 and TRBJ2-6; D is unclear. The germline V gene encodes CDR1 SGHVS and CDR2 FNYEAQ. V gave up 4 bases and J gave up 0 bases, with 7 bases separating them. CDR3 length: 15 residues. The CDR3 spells CASSSHFSGANVLTF. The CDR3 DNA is TGTGCCAGCAGCTCCCATTTCTCTGGGGCCAACGTCCTGACTTTC.

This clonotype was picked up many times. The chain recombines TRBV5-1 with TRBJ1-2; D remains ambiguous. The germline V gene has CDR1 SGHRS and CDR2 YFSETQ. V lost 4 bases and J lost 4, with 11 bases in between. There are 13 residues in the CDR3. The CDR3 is CASSLEGSYGYTF. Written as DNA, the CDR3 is TGCGCCAGCAGCCTTGAGGGAAGCTATGGCTACACCTTC.

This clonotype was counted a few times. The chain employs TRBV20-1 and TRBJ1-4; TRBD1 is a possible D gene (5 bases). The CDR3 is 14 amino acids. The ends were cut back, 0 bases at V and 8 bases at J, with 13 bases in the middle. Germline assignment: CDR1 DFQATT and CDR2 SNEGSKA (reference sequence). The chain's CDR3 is CSARDLRAGEKLFF. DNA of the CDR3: TGCAGTGCTAGAGATCTCAGGGCGGGAGAAAAACTGTTTTTT.

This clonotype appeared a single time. CDR3 coding DNA: TGTGCCACCAGCAGCCCCGCCTATTCACCCCTCCACTTT. This codes for CATSSPAYSPLHF. The chain is built from TRBV15 and TRBJ1-6; D remains ambiguous. Trimming removed 3 bases at V and 8 bases at J, with 8 bases between. This CDR3 spans 13 amino acids. Germline V gives CDR1 LNHNV, CDR2 YYDKDF (reference sequence).

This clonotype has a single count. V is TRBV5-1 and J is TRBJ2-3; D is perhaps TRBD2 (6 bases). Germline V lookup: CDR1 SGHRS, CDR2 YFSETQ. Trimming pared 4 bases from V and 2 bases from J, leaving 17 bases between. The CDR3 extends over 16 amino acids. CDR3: CASSPGMGGDTDTQYF. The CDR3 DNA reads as TGCGCCAGCAGCCCGGGGATGGGCGGGGACACAGATACGCAGTATTTT.

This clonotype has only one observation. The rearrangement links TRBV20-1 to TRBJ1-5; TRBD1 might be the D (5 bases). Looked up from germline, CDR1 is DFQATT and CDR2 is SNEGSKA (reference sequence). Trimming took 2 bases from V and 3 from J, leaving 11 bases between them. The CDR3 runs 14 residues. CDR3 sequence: CSARRREINQPQHF. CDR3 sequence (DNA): TGCAGTGCTAGACGCAGGGAGATCAATCAGCCCCAGCATTTT.

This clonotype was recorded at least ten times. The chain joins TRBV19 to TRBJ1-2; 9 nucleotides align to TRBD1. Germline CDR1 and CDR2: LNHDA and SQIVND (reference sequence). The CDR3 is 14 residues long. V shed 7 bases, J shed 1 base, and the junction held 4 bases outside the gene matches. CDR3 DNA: TGTGCCAGTACCGGGACAGGGAATAACTATGGCTACACCTTC. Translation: CASTGTGNNYGYTF.

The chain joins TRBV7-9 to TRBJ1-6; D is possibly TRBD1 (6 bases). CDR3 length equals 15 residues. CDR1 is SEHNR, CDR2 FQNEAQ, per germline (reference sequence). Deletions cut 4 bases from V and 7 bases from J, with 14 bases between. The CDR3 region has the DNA TGTGCCAGCAGCTCCAGGGGCCGGTTGAATTCACCCCTCCACTTT. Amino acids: CASSSRGRLNSPLHF. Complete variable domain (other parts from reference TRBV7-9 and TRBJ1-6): DTGVSQNPRHKITKRGQNVTFRCDPISEHNRLYWYRQTLGQGPEFLTYFQNEAQLEKSRLLSDRFSAERPKGSFSTLEIQRTEQGDSAMYLCASSSRGRLNSPLHFGNGTRLTVT.

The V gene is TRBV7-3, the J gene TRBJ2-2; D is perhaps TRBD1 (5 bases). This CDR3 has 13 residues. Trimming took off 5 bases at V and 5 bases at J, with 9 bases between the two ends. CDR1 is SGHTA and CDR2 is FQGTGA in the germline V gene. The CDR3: CASSPDTTGELFF. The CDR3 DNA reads TGTGCCAGCAGCCCGGACACGACCGGGGAGCTGTTTTTT. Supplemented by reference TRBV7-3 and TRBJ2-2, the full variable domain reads GAGVSQTPSNKVTEKGKYVELRCDPISGHTALYWYRQSLGQGPEFLIYFQGTGAADDSGLPNDRFFAVRPEGSVSTLKIQRTERGDSAVYLCASSPDTTGELFFGEGSRLTVL.

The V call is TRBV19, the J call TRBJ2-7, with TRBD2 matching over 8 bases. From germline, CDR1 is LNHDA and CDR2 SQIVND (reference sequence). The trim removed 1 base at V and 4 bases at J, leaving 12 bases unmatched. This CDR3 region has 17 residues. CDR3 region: CASSIGTSSGFPYEQYF. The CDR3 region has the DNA TGTGCCAGTAGTATAGGGACTAGCTCAGGCTTCCCGTACGAGCAGTACTTC.

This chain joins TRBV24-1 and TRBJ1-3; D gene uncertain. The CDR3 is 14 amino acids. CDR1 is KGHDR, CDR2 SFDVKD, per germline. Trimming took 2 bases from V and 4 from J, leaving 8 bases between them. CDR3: CATSDSWTGNTIYF. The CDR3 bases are TGTGCCACCAGTGATTCATGGACCGGAAACACCATATATTTT.

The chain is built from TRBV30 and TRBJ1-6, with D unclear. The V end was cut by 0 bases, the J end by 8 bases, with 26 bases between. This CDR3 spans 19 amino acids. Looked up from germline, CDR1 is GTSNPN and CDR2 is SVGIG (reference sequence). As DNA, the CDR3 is TGTGCCTGGAGTGTACGGATTGACACGAGGGCCGCCGGTTATTCACCCCTCCACTTT. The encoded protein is CAWSVRIDTRAAGYSPLHF.

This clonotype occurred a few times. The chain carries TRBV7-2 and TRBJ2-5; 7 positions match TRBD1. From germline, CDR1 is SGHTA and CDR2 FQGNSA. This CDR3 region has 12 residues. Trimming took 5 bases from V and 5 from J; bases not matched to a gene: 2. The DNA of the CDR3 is TGTGCCAGCAGCCAGACAGGGGAGACCCAGTACTTC. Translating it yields CASSQTGETQYF.

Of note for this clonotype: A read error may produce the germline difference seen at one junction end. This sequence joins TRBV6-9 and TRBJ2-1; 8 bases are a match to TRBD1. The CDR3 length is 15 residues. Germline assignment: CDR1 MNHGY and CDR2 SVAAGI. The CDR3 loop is CASSEQGAQSNQQFF. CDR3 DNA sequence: TGTGCCAGCAGTGAGCAGGGGGCTCAATCCAATCAGCAGTTCTTC.

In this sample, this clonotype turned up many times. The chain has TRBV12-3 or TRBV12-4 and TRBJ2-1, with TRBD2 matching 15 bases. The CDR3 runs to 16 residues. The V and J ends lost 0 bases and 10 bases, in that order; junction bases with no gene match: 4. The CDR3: CASSLARTSGGAEQFF. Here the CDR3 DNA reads TGTGCCAGCAGTTTAGCCAGGACTAGCGGGGGGGCAGAGCAGTTCTTC.

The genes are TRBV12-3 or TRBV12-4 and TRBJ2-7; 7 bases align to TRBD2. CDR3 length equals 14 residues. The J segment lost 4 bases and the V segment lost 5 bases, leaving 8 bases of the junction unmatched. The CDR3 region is CASSRERGPYEQYF. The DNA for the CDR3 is TGTGCCAGCAGTCGTGAGCGGGGCCCATACGAGCAGTACTTC.

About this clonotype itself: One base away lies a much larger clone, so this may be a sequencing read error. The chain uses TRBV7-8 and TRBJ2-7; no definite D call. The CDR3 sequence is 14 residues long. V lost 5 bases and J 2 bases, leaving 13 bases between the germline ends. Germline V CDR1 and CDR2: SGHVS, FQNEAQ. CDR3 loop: CASSHAIVTYEQYF. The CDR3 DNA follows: TGTGCCAGCAGCCATGCGATAGTTACCTACGAGCAGTACTTC.

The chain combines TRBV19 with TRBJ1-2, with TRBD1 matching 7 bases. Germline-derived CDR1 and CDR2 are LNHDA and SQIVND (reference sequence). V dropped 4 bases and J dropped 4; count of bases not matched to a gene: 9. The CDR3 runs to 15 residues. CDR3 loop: CASSTRQGIAYGYTF. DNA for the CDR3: TGTGCCAGTAGTACTCGACAGGGTATAGCCTATGGCTACACCTTC.

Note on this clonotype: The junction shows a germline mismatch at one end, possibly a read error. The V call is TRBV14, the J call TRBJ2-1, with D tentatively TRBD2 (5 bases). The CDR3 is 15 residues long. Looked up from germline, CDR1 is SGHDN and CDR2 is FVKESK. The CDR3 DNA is TGTGCCGGCAGTCGCGGGCAGAGCTCCTACAGTGAGCAGTTCTTC. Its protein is CAGSRGQSSYSEQFF.

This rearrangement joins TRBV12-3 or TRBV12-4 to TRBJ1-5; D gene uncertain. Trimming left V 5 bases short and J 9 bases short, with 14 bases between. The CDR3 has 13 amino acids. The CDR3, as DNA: TGTGCCAGCAGTCAGCAGGACCTTCGGCCCCAGCATTTT. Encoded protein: CASSQQDLRPQHF.

CDR3 nucleotide sequence: TGTGCCAGCAGCTTACGTAGAAGGCACACTGAAGCTTTCTTT. Its protein is CASSLRRRHTEAFF. This chain connects TRBV7-2 to TRBJ1-1; D gene unclear. Trimming removed 2 bases from V and 3 bases from J, with 10 bases in between. From germline, CDR1 is SGHTA and CDR2 FQGNSA. The CDR3 runs 14 residues. The variable domain in full, completed from reference TRBV7-2 and TRBJ1-1, reads GAGVSQSPSNKVTEKGKDVELRCDPISGHTALYWYRQSLGQGLEFLIYFQGNSAPDKSGLPSDRFSAERTGGSVSTLTIQRTQQEDSAVYLCASSLRRRHTEAFFGQGTRLTVV.

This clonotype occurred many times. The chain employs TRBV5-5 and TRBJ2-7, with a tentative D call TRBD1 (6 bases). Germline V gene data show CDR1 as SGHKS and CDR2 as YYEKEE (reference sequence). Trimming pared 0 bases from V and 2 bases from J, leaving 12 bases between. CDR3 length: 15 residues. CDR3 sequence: CASSLVGQRPYEQYF. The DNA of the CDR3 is TGTGCCAGCAGCTTGGTAGGACAGCGGCCCTACGAGCAGTACTTC.